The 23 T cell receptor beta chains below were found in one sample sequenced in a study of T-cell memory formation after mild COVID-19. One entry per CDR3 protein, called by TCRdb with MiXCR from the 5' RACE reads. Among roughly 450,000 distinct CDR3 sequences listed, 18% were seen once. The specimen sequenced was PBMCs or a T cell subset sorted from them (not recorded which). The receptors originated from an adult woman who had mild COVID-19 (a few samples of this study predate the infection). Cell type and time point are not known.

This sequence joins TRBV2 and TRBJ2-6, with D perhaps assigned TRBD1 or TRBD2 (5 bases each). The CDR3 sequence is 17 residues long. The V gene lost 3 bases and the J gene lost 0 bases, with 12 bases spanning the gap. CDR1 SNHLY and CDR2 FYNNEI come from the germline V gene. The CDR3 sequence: CASSDGGTFSGANVLTF. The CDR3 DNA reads TGTGCCAGCAGTGATGGGGGAACGTTCTCTGGGGCCAACGTCCTGACTTTC. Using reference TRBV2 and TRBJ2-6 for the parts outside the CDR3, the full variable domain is EPEVTQTPSHQVTQMGQEVILRCVPISNHLYFYWYRQILGQKVEFLVSFYNNEISEKSEIFDDQFSVERPDGSNFTLKIRSTKLEDSAMYFCASSDGGTFSGANVLTFGAGSRLTVL.

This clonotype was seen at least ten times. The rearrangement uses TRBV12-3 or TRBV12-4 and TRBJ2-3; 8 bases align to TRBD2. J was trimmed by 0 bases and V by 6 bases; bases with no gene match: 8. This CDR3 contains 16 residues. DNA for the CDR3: TGTGCCAGCAGCCGGCTAGCGGGCAGTAGCACAGATACGCAGTATTTT. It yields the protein CASSRLAGSSTDTQYF.

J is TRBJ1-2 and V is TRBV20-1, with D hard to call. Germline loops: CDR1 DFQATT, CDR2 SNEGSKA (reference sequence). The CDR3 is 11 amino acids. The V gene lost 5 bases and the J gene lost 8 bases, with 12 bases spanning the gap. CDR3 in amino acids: CSAPQDWGYTF. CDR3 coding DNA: TGCAGTGCTCCTCAGGACTGGGGCTACACCTTC.

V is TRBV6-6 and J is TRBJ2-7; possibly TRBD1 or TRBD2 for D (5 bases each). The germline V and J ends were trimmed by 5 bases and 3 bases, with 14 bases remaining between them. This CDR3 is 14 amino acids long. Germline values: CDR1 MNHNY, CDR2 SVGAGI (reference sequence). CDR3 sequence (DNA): TGTGCCAGCAGTCCTCGGGACCCAGGCTACGAGCAGTACTTC. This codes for CASSPRDPGYEQYF.

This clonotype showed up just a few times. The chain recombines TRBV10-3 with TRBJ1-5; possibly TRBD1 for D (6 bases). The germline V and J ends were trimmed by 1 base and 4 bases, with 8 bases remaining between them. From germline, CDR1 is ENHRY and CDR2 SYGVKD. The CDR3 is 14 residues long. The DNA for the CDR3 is TGTGCCATCAGTGAGTGGCAGGGGAATCAGCCCCAGCATTTT. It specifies CAISEWQGNQPQHF.

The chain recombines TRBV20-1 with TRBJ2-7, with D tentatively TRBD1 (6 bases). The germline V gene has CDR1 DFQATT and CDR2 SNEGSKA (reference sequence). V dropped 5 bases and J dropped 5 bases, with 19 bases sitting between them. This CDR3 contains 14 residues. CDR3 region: CSAGNQQGADEQYF. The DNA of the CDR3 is TGCAGTGCTGGGAATCAACAGGGAGCGGACGAGCAGTACTTC.

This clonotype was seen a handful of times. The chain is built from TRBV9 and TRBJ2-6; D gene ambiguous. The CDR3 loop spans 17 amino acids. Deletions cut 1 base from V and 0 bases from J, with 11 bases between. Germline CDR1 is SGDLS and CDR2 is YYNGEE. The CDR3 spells CASSVSIGNSGANVLTF. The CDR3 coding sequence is TGTGCCAGCAGCGTATCTATTGGGAACTCTGGGGCCAACGTCCTGACTTTC.

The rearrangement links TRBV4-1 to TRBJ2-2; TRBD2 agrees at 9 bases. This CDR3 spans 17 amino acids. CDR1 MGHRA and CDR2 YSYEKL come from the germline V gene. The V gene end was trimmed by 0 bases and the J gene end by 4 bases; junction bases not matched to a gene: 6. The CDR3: CASSQEGTSRLTGELFF. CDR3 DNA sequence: TGCGCCAGCAGCCAAGAGGGGACTAGCAGGCTCACCGGGGAGCTGTTTTTT.

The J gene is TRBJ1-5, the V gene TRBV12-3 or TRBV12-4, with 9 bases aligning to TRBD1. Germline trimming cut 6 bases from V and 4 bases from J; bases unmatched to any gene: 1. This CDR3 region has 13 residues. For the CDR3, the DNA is TGTGCCAGCAGGACAGGGGGGAATCAGCCCCAGCATTTT. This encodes CASRTGGNQPQHF.

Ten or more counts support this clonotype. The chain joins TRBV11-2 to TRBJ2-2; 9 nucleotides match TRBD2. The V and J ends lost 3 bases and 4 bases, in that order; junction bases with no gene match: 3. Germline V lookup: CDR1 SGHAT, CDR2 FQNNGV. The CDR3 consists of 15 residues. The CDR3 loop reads CASSLGGGATGELFF. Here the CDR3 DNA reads TGTGCCAGCAGCTTGGGCGGGGGGGCCACCGGGGAGCTGTTTTTT. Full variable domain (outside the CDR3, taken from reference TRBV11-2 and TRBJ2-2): EAGVAQSPRYKIIEKRQSVAFWCNPISGHATLYWYQQILGQGPKLLIQFQNNGVVDDSQLPKDRFSAERLKGVDSTLKIQPAKLEDSAVYLCASSLGGGATGELFFGEGSRLTVL.

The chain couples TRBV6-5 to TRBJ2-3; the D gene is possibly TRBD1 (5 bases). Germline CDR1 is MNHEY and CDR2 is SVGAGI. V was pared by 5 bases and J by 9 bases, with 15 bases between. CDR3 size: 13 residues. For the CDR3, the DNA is TGTGCCAGCAGTAGGGGCGGTGGGGAAACGCAGTATTTT. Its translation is CASSRGGGETQYF.

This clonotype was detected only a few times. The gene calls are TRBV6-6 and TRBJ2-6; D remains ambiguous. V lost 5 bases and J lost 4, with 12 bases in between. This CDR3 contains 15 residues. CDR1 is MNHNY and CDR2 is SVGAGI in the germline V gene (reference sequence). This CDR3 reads CASSDPGSGANVLTF. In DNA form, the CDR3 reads TGTGCCAGCAGTGATCCAGGTTCAGGGGCCAACGTCCTGACTTTC.

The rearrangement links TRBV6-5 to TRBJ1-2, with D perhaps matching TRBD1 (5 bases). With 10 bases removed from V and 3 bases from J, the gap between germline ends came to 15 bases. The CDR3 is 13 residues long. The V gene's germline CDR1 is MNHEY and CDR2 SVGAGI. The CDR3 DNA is TGTGCCACCCGAGGGGCAGGGCACTATGGCTACACCTTC. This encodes CATRGAGHYGYTF.

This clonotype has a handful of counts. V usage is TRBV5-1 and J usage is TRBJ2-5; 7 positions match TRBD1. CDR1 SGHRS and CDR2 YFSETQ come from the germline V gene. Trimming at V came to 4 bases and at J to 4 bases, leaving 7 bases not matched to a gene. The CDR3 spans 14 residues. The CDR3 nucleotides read TGCGCCAGCAGCCACGACAGGGTCGGAGAGACCCAGTACTTC. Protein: CASSHDRVGETQYF.

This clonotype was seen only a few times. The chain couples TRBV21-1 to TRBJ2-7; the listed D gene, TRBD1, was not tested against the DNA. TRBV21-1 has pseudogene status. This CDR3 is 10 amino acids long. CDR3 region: CASDSYEQYF. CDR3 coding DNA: TGTGCCAGTGACAGCTACGAGCAGTACTTC.

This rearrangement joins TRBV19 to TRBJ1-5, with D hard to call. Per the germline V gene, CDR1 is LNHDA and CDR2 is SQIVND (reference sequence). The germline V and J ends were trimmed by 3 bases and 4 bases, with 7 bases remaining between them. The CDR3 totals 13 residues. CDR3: CASSIAENQPQHF. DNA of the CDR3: TGTGCCAGTAGTATTGCAGAAAATCAGCCCCAGCATTTT.

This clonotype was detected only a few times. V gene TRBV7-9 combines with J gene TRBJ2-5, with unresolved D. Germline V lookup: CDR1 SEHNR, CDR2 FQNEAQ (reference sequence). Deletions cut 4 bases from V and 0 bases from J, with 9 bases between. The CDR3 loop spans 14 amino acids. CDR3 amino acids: CASSSVADQETQYF. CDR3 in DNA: TGTGCCAGCAGCTCCGTAGCAGACCAAGAGACCCAGTACTTC.

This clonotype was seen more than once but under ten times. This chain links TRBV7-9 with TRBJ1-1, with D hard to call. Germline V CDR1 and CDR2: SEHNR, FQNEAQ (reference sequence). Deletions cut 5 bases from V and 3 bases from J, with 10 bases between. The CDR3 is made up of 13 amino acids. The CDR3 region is CASSREPHTEAFF. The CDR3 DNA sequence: TGTGCCAGCAGCCGGGAGCCCCACACTGAAGCTTTCTTT.

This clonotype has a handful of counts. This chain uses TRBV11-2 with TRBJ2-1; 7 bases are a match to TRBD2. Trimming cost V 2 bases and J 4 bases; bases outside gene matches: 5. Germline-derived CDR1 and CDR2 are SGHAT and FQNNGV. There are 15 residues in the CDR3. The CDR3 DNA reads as TGTGCCAGCAGCTTACTAGCGGCATTATACAATGAGCAGTTCTTC. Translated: CASSLLAALYNEQFF. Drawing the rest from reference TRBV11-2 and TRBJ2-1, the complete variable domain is EAGVAQSPRYKIIEKRQSVAFWCNPISGHATLYWYQQILGQGPKLLIQFQNNGVVDDSQLPKDRFSAERLKGVDSTLKIQPAKLEDSAVYLCASSLLAALYNEQFFGPGTRLTVL.

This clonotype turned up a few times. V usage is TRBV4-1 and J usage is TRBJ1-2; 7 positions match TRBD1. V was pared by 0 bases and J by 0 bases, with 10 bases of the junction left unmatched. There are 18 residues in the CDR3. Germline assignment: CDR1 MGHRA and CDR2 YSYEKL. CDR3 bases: TGCGCCAGCAGCCAAGAACGACAGGGCAGCCAAGCTAACTATGGCTACACCTTC. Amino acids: CASSQERQGSQANYGYTF.

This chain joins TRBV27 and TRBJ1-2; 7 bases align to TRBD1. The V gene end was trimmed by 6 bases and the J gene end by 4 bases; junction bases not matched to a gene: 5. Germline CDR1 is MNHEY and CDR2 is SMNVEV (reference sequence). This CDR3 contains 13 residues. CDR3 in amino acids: CASSRGQFYGYTF. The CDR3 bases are TGTGCCAGCAGCCGGGGACAGTTCTATGGCTACACCTTC.

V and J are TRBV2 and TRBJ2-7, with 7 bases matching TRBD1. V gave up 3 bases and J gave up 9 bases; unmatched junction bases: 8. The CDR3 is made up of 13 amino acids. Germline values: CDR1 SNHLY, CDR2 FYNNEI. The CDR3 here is CASSDDGTVRQYF. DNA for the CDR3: TGTGCCAGCAGTGACGATGGGACAGTGAGGCAGTACTTC.

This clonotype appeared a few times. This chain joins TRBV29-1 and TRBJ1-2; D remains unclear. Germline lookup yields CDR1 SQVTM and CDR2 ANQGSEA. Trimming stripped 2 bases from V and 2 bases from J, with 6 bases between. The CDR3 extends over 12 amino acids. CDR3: CSVEPGNYGYTF. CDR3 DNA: TGCAGCGTTGAACCGGGAAACTATGGCTACACCTTC.